This T cell receptor (beta chain) was observed in a study of blood T cells in healthy people across ages. The authors ran a second PCR of about 6 to 11 cycles using a sample-barcoded 5' primer and a J-beta primer mix. TCRdb re-analysed the 5' RACE reads in MiXCR, keeping a single row per CDR3 protein. Of about 510,000 distinct CDR3 sequences in the sample, 25% to 35% were seen once. CDR1 SGHKS and CDR2 YYEKEE come from the germline V gene (reference sequence). The CDR3 sequence is 14 residues long. Trimming cost V 3 bases and J 5 bases, with 11 bases left between them. These records were also assigned to another study, of T cells of mothers and their children.

The material sequenced was blood. V and J are TRBV5-5 and TRBJ1-4, with a weak D call TRBD1 (5 bases). This receptor was taken from a boy between 2 and 15 years old in good health. This CDR3 is CASSWGPRNEKLFF. CDR3 nucleotide sequence: TGTGCCAGCAGCTGGGGACCGAGAAATGAAAAACTGTTTTTT.